This T cell receptor beta chain was retrieved from a study of vaccination effects on CD4 cells after COVID-19. Study context: The two convalescent patients provided samples 16 days and one week before vaccination. Study results and caveats: The post-vaccine spike-reactive clones of convalescents showed a predominance of new vaccine-induced clones.

Trimming removed 8 bases from V and 11 bases from J; junction bases left unmatched: 14. CDR1 and CDR2 (germline): MNHEY, SMNVEV (reference sequence). The CDR3 is 13 amino acids. Turning to this clone: What it recognizes is unknown.

Produced via immunoSEQ multiplex PCR; TCRdb's table is partial and in-frame only. The data show roughly 17,000 clones, with 74% seen just once and approximately 17% held by the top ten. Within the ViraFEST assay, antigen-specific CD4+ T cells underwent expansion with viral peptide pools prior to sequencing. Once cultured for around 11 days, the cells underwent separation to obtain CD4+ T cells. The infection with SARS-CoV-2 (confirmed by PCR) occurred in this person between March and December 2020. Peptides at around 10 ug/ml and IL-2 at about 10 IU/ml were added to around 2 million PBMC per well. Days 3 and 7 were when half the medium was replaced with IL-2 medium.

The sequence derives from a human donor who had a prior SARS-CoV-2 infection. This sequence joins TRBV27 and TRBJ1-1; 7 nucleotides line up with TRBD1. The specimen comprised CD4+ T cells from PBMCs cultured with SARS-CoV-2 spike peptides, sampled before COVID-19 vaccination. CDR3 in amino acids: CASQERQGTVAFF. As DNA, the CDR3 is TGTGCCAGCCAAGAAAGACAGGGTACGGTCGCTTTCTTT.